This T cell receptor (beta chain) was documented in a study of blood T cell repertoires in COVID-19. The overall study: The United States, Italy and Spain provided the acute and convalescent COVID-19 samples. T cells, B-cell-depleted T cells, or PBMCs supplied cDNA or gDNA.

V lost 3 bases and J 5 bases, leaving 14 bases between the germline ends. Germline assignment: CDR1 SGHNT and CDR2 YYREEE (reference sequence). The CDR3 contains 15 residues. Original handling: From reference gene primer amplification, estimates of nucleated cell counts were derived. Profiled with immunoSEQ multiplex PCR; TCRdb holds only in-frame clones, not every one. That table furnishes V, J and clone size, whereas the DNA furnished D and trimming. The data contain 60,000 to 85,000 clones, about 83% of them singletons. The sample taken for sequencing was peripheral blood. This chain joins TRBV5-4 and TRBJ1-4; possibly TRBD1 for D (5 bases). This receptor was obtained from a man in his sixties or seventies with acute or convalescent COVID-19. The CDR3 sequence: CASSWGREANEKLFF. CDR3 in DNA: TGTGCCAGCAGCTGGGGGAGGGAGGCGAATGAAAAACTGTTTTTT.